The entry below describes one T cell receptor (beta chain). An end of the junction does not agree with germline; a read error may underlie this. The CDR3 loop spans 14 amino acids. The V gene's germline CDR1 is LGHNA and CDR2 YNFKEQ. The data are from a study of cytomegalovirus exposure and HLA in healthy donors. Amplification used 60 Vbeta primers and 13 Jbeta primers. Libraries were prepared by immunoSEQ multiplex PCR; TCRdb keeps only in-frame clonotypes and omits some of them. The table lists around 140,000 clones, over 65% of them singletons. The clonotype originates from a female donor in good health and CMV-seronegative. The V call is TRBV4-2, the J call TRBJ1-2, with a possible D match to TRBD1 (5 bases). The sample consisted of PBMCs. The CDR3 loop reads CASSQGDSGHGYPF. Written as DNA, the CDR3 is TGTGCCAGCAGCCAAGGGGACTCCGGACATGGCTACCCCTTC.